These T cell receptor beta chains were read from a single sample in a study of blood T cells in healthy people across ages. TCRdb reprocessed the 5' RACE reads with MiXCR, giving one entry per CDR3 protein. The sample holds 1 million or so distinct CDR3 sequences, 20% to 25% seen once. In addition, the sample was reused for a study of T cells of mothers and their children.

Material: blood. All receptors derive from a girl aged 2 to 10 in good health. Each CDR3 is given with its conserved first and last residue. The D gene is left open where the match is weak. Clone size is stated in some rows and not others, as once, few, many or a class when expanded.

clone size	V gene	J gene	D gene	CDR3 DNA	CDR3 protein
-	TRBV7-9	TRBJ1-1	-	TGTGCCAGCAGTCTAGCGGAGGGTTGGACTGAAGCTTTCTTT	CASSLAEGWTEAFF
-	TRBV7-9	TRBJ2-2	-	TGTGCCAGCAGCTTAGTTGTCTTGGAAACCGGGGAGCTGTTTTTT	CASSLVVLETGELFF
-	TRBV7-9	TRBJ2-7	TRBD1	TGTGCCAGCAGCTACCGGGACAGGACCTACGAGCAGTACTTC	CASSYRDRTYEQYF
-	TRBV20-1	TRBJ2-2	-	TGCAGTGCTAGCAAGGCAGGAAACACCGGGGAGCTGTTTTTT	CSASKAGNTGELFF
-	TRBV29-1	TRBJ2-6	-	TGCAGCGTTGTTGGCTCTAGGGGGTCCGGGGCCAACGTCCTGACTTTC	CSVVGSRGSGANVLTF
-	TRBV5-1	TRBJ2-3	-	TGCGCCAGCAACTTGAGGGCCGACCCCACAGATACGCAGTATTTT	CASNLRADPTDTQYF
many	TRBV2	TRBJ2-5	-	TGTGCCAGCACCAAAGCGGACCAAGAGACCCAGTACTTC	CASTKADQETQYF
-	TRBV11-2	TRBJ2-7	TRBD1	TGTGCCAGCAGCTTCGGGACAGGGCGATCCTACGAGCAGTACTTC	CASSFGTGRSYEQYF
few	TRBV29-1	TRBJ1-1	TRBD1	TGCAGCGTGTCGACAGGGGGGATGACTGAAGCTTTCTTT	CSVSTGGMTEAFF
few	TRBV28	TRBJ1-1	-	TGTGCCAGCAGCTTGCCCTCCCCCTGGGAAGCTTTCTTT	CASSLPSPWEAFF
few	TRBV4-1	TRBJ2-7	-	TGCGCCAGCAGCCAAGATGGAACAGTGGACGAGCAGTACTTC	CASSQDGTVDEQYF
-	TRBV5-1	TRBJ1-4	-	TGCGCCAGCAGCTTGGGACGGCTTAATGAAAAACTGTTTTTT	CASSLGRLNEKLFF
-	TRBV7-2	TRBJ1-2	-	TGTGCCAGCAGCTTCTTCTCCCGGGGACCCTATGGCTACACCTTC	CASSFFSRGPYGYTF
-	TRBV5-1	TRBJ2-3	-	TGCGCCAGCAGCCCATGGGACACGATCACAGATACGCAGTATTTT	CASSPWDTITDTQYF
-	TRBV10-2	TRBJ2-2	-	TGCGCCAGCAGTGGTGCAGGGGACTACACCGGGGAGCTGTTTTTT	CASSGAGDYTGELFF
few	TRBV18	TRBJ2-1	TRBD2	TGTGCCAGCTCACCGCCGTTACCTACTAGCGACTACAATGAGCAGTTCTTC	CASSPPLPTSDYNEQFF
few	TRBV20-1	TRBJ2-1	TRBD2	TGCAGTGCTAGAGTCCCAGCGGGGAACTTCTACAATGAGCAGTTCTTC	CSARVPAGNFYNEQFF
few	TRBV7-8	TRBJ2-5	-	TGTGCCAGCAGCTGGGGGACTGTCTCTCGCCTGGAAGAGACCCAGTACTTC	CASSWGTVSRLEETQYF
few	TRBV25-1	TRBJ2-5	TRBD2	TGTGCCAGCAGTGAGTTGCCGGGGGGATTAGAGACCCAGTACTTC	CASSELPGGLETQYF
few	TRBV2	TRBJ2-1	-	TGTGCCAGCCTACGATCGGCCGGGGGGCGAGGCAATGAGCAGTTCTTC	CASLRSAGGRGNEQFF
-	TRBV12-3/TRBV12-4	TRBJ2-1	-	TGTGCCAGCAGTTTTGGGCTAGTGAGGGAGAATGAGCAGTTCTTC	CASSFGLVRENEQFF
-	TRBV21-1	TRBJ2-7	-	TGTGCCAGCAGCAAAATGCAGGGACAGGGGAAACACGAGCAGTACTTC	CASSKMQGQGKHEQYF
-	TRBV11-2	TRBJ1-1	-	TGTGCCAGCAGCTTAGATCATGTTATAGCAGGGACTATGAACACTGAAGCTTTCTTT	CASSLDHVIAGTMNTEAFF
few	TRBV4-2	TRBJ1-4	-	TGTGCCAGCAGCCAAGGAGCCCCCAGAGATGAAAAACTGTTTTTT	CASSQGAPRDEKLFF
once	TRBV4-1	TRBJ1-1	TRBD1	TGCGCCAGCAGCCAATCAGCCGGGACAGGGTCCACTGAAGCTTTCTTT	CASSQSAGTGSTEAFF
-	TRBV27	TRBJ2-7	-	TGTGCCAGCAGTTTATCGGGGGGGCTGCCCTACGAGCAGTACTTC	CASSLSGGLPYEQYF
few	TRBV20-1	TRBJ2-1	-	TGCAGTGCTAGCCCCCGGGACTACAATGAGCAGTTCTTC	CSASPRDYNEQFF